One sample yielded the 15 T cell receptor beta chains listed below, sequenced in a study of technical replicates of blood from several donors. Produced via immunoSEQ multiplex PCR; TCRdb's table is partial and in-frame only. The sample yields around 79,000 clones, 91% seen once. The sample comprised T cells isolated from PBMCs. The receptors shown here come from a human donor in good health.

A single count supports this clone. This chain uses TRBV6-1 with TRBJ1-5; a weak D match, TRBD1 (6 bases). CDR1 is MNHNS and CDR2 is SASEGT in the germline V gene. Trimming stripped 6 bases from V and 4 bases from J, with 13 bases between. The CDR3 loop spans 14 amino acids. The CDR3 DNA sequence: TGTGCCAGCAGCCCGACACAGGGAAATCAGCCCCAGCATTTT. Translation: CASSPTQGNQPQHF.

The chain employs TRBV19 and TRBJ2-1, with 9 nucleotides matching TRBD2. J lost 0 bases, V lost 8 bases, and 11 bases had no gene match. CDR1 is LNHDA, CDR2 SQIVND, per germline (reference sequence). CDR3 size: 17 residues. CDR3 sequence (DNA): TGTGCCAGTTTCGGACTAGCGATAGGACGCTCCTACAATGAGCAGTTCTTC. Translating it yields CASFGLAIGRSYNEQFF.

The chain is built from TRBV7-6 and TRBJ2-2; D may be TRBD2 (5 bases). Trimming removed 2 bases at V and 6 bases at J, with 7 bases between. Germline V gene data show CDR1 as SGHVS and CDR2 as FNYEAQ. This CDR3 has 13 amino acids. CDR3 nucleotides: TGTGCCAGCAGCTTAAAGGAGGCCGGGGAGCTGTTTTTT. Translation: CASSLKEAGELFF. Full variable domain (rest looked up from reference TRBV7-6 and TRBJ2-2): GAGVSQSPRYKVTKRGQDVALRCDPISGHVSLYWYRQALGQGPEFLTYFNYEAQQDKSGLPNDRFSAERPEGSISTLTIQRTEQRDSAMYRCASSLKEAGELFFGEGSRLTVL.

The rearrangement links TRBV10-1 to TRBJ1-5; D is possibly TRBD1 (5 bases). V lost 3 bases to trimming and J lost 6 bases, with 24 bases between them. Germline V gives CDR1 WNHNN, CDR2 SYGVQD (reference sequence). The CDR3 runs 18 residues. The CDR3 sequence is CASSEPGGSGEMGQPQHF. DNA of the CDR3: TGCGCCAGCAGTGAACCTGGGGGGTCGGGGGAAATGGGTCAGCCCCAGCATTTT.

This rearrangement joins TRBV27 to TRBJ1-2; D remains unclear. Trimming pared 4 bases from V and 2 bases from J, leaving 14 bases between. Germline loops: CDR1 MNHEY, CDR2 SMNVEV (reference sequence). CDR3 length equals 15 residues. The CDR3 coding sequence is TGTGCCAGCAGTTCTCCTTCATCGGGAAACTATGGCTACACCTTC. Translating it yields CASSSPSSGNYGYTF.

This clone was observed a few times. The chain has TRBV4-1 and TRBJ2-5; perhaps TRBD1 as D (5 bases). The germline CDR1 and CDR2 sequences are MGHRA and YSYEKL. CDR3 length: 17 amino acids. Trimming shortened V by 0 bases and J by 2 bases, and 16 bases separated the two germline ends. CDR3 in amino acids: CASSQDRGAGKQETQYF. The CDR3 DNA sequence: TGCGCCAGCAGCCAAGATCGTGGGGCAGGGAAACAAGAGACCCAGTACTTC.

This chain joins TRBV7-7 and TRBJ2-1; TRBD2 matches at 9 bases. The ends lost 2 bases at V and 8 bases at J; junction bases unmatched: 7. CDR1 is SSHAT, CDR2 FNYEAQ, per germline (reference sequence). This CDR3 is 15 amino acids long. CDR3 nucleotide sequence: TGTGCCAGCAGCTTATTAGCGGGAGCGTTGGATGAGCAGTTCTTC. Protein: CASSLLAGALDEQFF.

The chain carries TRBV7-9 and TRBJ2-7; D remains ambiguous. Trimming stripped 5 bases from V and 1 base from J, with 21 bases between. Germline V gene lookup returns CDR1 SEHNR and CDR2 FQNEAQ (reference sequence). The CDR3 has 17 amino acids. CDR3 in DNA: TGTGCCAGCAGCCCCCCTTCCGCCTCCGACTTATCCTACGAGCAGTACTTC. This encodes CASSPPSASDLSYEQYF.

J is TRBJ2-7 and V is TRBV18, with TRBD2 matching 10 bases. This CDR3 is 19 amino acids long. Germline trimming cut 1 base from V and 0 bases from J; bases unmatched to any gene: 12. Germline CDR1 is KGHSH and CDR2 is LQKENI. Here the CDR3 reads CASSPLPLAGRQSSYEQYF. For the CDR3, the DNA is TGTGCCAGCTCACCACTCCCACTAGCGGGGCGCCAAAGCTCCTACGAGCAGTACTTC.

In DNA form, the CDR3 reads TGTGCCAGCAGCTTGGCCAAGACAGGGAACACTGAAGCTTTCTTT. Protein product: CASSLAKTGNTEAFF. The chain couples TRBV5-4 to TRBJ1-1; weak D call: TRBD1 (6 bases). The CDR3 contains 15 residues. The germline V gene encodes CDR1 SGHNT and CDR2 YYREEE (reference sequence). Trimming took off 0 bases at V and 1 base at J, with 10 bases between the two ends.

V usage is TRBV11-2 and J usage is TRBJ2-5, with D tentatively TRBD2 (5 bases). Trimming stripped 5 bases from V and 1 base from J, with 11 bases between. The CDR3 is 14 residues long. Germline CDR1 SGHAT, CDR2 FQNNGV. The CDR3: CASSAGQVQETQYF. The CDR3 region has the DNA TGTGCCAGCAGCGCGGGTCAGGTCCAAGAGACCCAGTACTTC.

The chain has TRBV28 and TRBJ2-7; D might be TRBD1 (5 bases). Germline V CDR1 and CDR2: MDHEN, SYDVKM. Trimming shortened V by 2 bases and J by 3 bases, and 14 bases separated the two germline ends. The CDR3 spans 15 residues. The CDR3 region has the DNA TGTGCCAGCAGTTTAATCGATGGGCAGGGCTACGAGCAGTACTTC. Translated, it gives CASSLIDGQGYEQYF.

V usage is TRBV15 and J usage is TRBJ2-2; 9 bases map to TRBD2. Germline CDR1 and CDR2: LNHNV and YYDKDF (reference sequence). This CDR3 comprises 16 residues. The ends lost 3 bases at V and 5 bases at J; junction bases unmatched: 7. This chain's CDR3 is CATSSSGGYGTGELFF. CDR3 nucleotides: TGTGCCACCAGCAGTAGCGGGGGTTATGGGACCGGGGAGCTGTTTTTT.

The chain has TRBV27 and TRBJ2-7; D unclear. The CDR3 is 14 amino acids. V shed 5 bases and J shed 4 bases, with 15 bases lying between them. Germline CDR1 reads MNHEY; CDR2 reads SMNVEV (reference sequence). The CDR3 sequence: CASSPLDGRYEQYF. Written as DNA, the CDR3 is TGTGCCAGCAGTCCCCTCGATGGCAGATACGAGCAGTACTTC.

The chain carries TRBV9 and TRBJ2-7; 14 nucleotides match TRBD2. CDR3 size: 15 residues. Germline CDR1 reads SGDLS; CDR2 reads YYNGEE. Unmatched junction bases numbered 5, after V lost 4 bases and J lost 5 bases. CDR3 DNA sequence: TGTGCCAGCAGCTCAGGGACTAGCGGGAGCCACGAGCAGTACTTC. As protein: CASSSGTSGSHEQYF.